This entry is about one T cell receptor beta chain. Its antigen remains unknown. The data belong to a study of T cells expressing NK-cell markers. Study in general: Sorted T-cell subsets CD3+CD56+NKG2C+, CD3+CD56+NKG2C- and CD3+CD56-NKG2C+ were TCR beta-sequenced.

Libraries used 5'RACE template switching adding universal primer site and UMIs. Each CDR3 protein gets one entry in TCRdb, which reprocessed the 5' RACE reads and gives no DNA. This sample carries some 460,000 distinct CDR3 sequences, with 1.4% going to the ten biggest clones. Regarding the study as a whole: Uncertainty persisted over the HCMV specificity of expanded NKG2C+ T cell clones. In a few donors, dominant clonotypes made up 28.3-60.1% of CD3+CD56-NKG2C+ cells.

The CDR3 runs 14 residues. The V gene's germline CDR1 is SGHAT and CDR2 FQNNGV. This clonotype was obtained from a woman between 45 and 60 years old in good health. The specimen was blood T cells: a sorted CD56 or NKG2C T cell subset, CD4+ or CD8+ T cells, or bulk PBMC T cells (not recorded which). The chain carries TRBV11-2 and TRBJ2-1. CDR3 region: CASSFVGPYNEQFF.